This T cell receptor beta chain originates from a study of T cell responses to AZD1222 COVID-19 vaccine. TCRdb's copy holds only in-frame clones and misses some; the assay was immunoSEQ multiplex PCR. The data show roughly 150,000 clones, with approximately 85% seen just once and more than 7% held by the top ten. Findings and limits, study-wide: White British ancestry dominated among donors, who included more females, and clonal diversity was possibly underestimated.

Comment on this clone: Its cognate antigen is unknown.

Trimming removed 4 bases from V and 4 bases from J; junction bases left unmatched: 10. The CDR3 contains 16 residues. Germline CDR1 and CDR2: MNHEY and SMNVEV (reference sequence). This chain links TRBV27 with TRBJ2-1; 7 bases agree with TRBD2. The receptor was derived from an adult in good health. The sample consisted of peripheral blood, taken on day 0 of AZD1222 vaccination. This chain's CDR3 is CASSSPLAVPYNEQFF. The DNA for the CDR3 is TGTGCCAGCAGTTCCCCTCTAGCGGTCCCATACAATGAGCAGTTCTTC.